The entry below describes one TCR beta chain. This clonotype was seen ten or more times. Its specific antigen is unknown. One base away there is no much larger clone; base qualities are not given. The sample comes from a study of blood T cells in healthy people across ages (dated by TCRdb to about 2015). For the wider study: In model experiments, roughly one uniquely barcoded TCR beta cDNA molecule per two T cells was captured by template switching. To avoid experimental bias, donors of different ages were distributed randomly across sequencing lanes. Four age groups were formed from the donors: young (average roughly 16 years), middle-aged (more than 35), aged (62) and long-lived (less than 85). To track age-related changes in TCR beta repertoire diversity, the study relied on deep sequencing normalized with unique cDNA molecular identifiers. The study analyzed two additional independent replicas of 1 million unique cDNA reads from the same blood draw for two donors, one aged 18 to 30 and one aged 80 or older. The investigation overall reported the following: Estimates of total diversity based on one million sequenced T cells were regarded as lower bounds and as underestimates. Compared with the aged group, more naive CD4+ T cells, fewer expanded clones and increased TCR diversity were shown by the long-lived group, suggesting age selection. Observed TCR beta diversity per million T cells fell roughly linearly with age, and a significant reduction was already apparent by age about 43. There was a strong correlation between observed TCR beta diversity and the percentage of naive T cells measured by flow cytometry. Conclusive comparison of naive and antigen-experienced compartments was prevented by the profiling of bulk unsorted PBMCs. Because donor CMV infection status was unknown, age-related changes in expanded clonotypes were potentially confounded.

CDR1 SQVTM and CDR2 ANQGSEA were looked up in the germline V gene. Trimming accounts for 6 bases at V and 8 bases at J, while the number of junction bases matched to no gene is 13. Including cysteine and phenylalanine, the CDR3 has 15 amino acids. CDR3 DNA only is kept here, 45 bases in frame from base 1. The receptor library was made with 5' RACE. Sequenced on an Illumina HiSeq 2500. A second PCR of roughly 7 to 11 cycles was performed with a sample-barcoded 5' primer and a J-beta primer mix. A unique molecular identifier was introduced onto each TCR beta cDNA molecule by a template-switch 5' adaptor carrying 12 random nucleotides. Each sample yielded at least 2.5 million CDR3-containing paired-end reads. All of the RNA was converted into first-strand cDNA using the Mint cDNA synthesis kit, with a TRBC-specific oligonucleotide serving as the primer. Following uracil-DNA glycosylase treatment, all cDNA underwent a first 18-cycle PCR with the universal primers M1SS and BC2_uni_R. Per the authors' processing: Each sample was normalized by randomly selecting 1 million high-quality reads, each carrying a distinct molecular identifier. Instead of being binned into consensus sequences, reads with shared molecular identifiers were discarded. MiTCR, with a Q25 quality threshold and the strictest error-elimination algorithm, was used for CDR3 identification, clonotype clustering and error correction. A nonparametric unseen species model with Euler transformation was used to estimate a lower bound on total TCR beta diversity. TCRdb trimmed the raw reads at Q25, called clones with MiXCR and kept productive beta chains. Each record represents a unique CDR3 protein, reported with the most common genes and DNA among its rows. These V and J calls derive from TCRdb rather than the authors' analysis. This sample has 1.5 million to 2 million distinct CDR3 sequences in its table, and roughly 32% of those were observed once. Of the sample, 10% to 12% falls within the top ten clones.

The roughly 42 donors, aged about 6 to 95 years, were systemically healthy Caucasian individuals from Russia. Ten milliliters of peripheral blood were drawn from each donor into EDTA-treated Vacutainer tubes. Ficoll-Paque density-gradient centrifugation was used to isolate PBMCs, with at least 6.5 million per sample. Trizol reagent was used to extract total RNA from the PBMCs, yielding at least 5.5 micrograms per sample. The percentages of naive CD45RAhigh/CD27high T cells were determined by flow cytometry on a PBMC aliquot from every donor. Rearrangement joined TRBV29-1 to TRBJ2-1, and 10 bases in between align with TRBD2. The clonotype comes from a young woman in good health. The source material was blood. The DNA reads as follows: TGCAGCGTCCTCACGGGGCTAGCGGGAGTTGATGAGCAGTTCTTC. Its translation is CSVLTGLAGVDEQFF.